Below are 17 T cell receptor beta chains sequenced from a single sample in a study of beta chain features in type 1 diabetes. Sequenced material consisted of expressed TCRB transcripts (all of the isolated RNA was reverse transcribed). TCRdb's table, derived via immunoSEQ multiplex PCR, lists solely in-frame clones and lacks some. The data contain over 300,000 clones, under 8.5% of them seen just once; the ten biggest clones take up less than 0.45%. Sequencing was performed on central memory CD4+ T cells from blood. Receptors originate from a young woman in good health.

This clone was counted a few times. The rearrangement uses TRBV15 and TRBJ2-5, with 11 positions matching TRBD2. Germline V gives CDR1 LNHNV, CDR2 YYDKDF (reference sequence). The CDR3 contains 16 residues. V lost 1 base to trimming and J lost 5 bases; unmatched junction nucleotides: 6. For the CDR3, the DNA is TGTGCCACCAGCAGAGCAACTAGCGGGAGTATGGAGACCCAGTACTTC. This translates into CATSRATSGSMETQYF. Based on the CDR3 plus reference TRBV15 and TRBJ2-5, the full variable domain is DAMVIQNPRYQVTQFGKPVTLSCSQTLNHNVMYWYQQKSSQAPKLLFHYYDKDFNNEADTPDNFQSRRPNTSFCFLDIRSPGLGDTAMYLCATSRATSGSMETQYFGPGTRLLVL.

This clone came up a few times. The chain joins TRBV7-9 to TRBJ2-2, with D possibly matching TRBD2 (6 bases). CDR3 length: 15 residues. V lost 2 bases to trimming and J lost 4 bases, with 11 bases between them. From germline, CDR1 is SEHNR and CDR2 FQNEAQ (reference sequence). The CDR3 nucleotides read TGTGCCAGCAGCTTACGACCAGCGGGCACCGGGGAGCTGTTTTTT. Translating gives CASSLRPAGTGELFF.

J is TRBJ2-1 and V is TRBV11-2, with D possibly TRBD2 on 6 matching bases. V was cut by 1 base and J by 6 bases, with 13 bases left in between. Germline CDR1 reads SGHAT; CDR2 reads FQNNGV. The CDR3 sequence is 15 residues long. The CDR3 sequence: CASSLVATSGNEQFF. CDR3 nucleotides: TGTGCCAGCAGCTTAGTTGCGACTAGTGGCAATGAGCAGTTCTTC.

This clone appeared a few times. This chain connects TRBV7-6 to TRBJ2-5; unclear D gene. The CDR3 runs 18 residues. V dropped 1 base and J dropped 5 bases, with 23 bases sitting between them. CDR1 is SGHVS, CDR2 FNYEAQ, per germline. CDR3 sequence reads: CASSLGVSNYGEVETQYF. CDR3 sequence (DNA): TGTGCCAGCAGCTTAGGGGTCTCCAACTACGGTGAGGTGGAGACCCAGTACTTC.

Points on this clone: One junction end does not reproduce the germline sequence, and a read error may be involved. The genes are TRBV28 and TRBJ2-7; 11 positions agree with TRBD1. The CDR3 totals 15 residues. Germline lookup yields CDR1 MDHEN and CDR2 SYDVKM. The CDR3 DNA follows: TGTGCCAGCAGTTTACTTGGACAGGGGGCCTACGCGCAGTACTTC. Protein sequence: CASSLLGQGAYAQYF.

This clone has just a few counts. The chain has TRBV4-1 and TRBJ2-1, with TRBD2 identical over 9 bases. This CDR3 is 15 amino acids long. Looked up from germline, CDR1 is MGHRA and CDR2 is YSYEKL. V lost 1 base, J lost 5 bases, and 3 bases stayed unmatched. DNA for the CDR3: TGCGCCAGCAGCCAAGTGCCTAGCGGGAACAATGAGCAGTTCTTC. Translation: CASSQVPSGNNEQFF.

This clone was detected a few times. The V and J genes are TRBV9 and TRBJ2-2; D is unresolved. This CDR3 contains 12 residues. CDR1 is SGDLS, CDR2 YYNGEE, per germline. V shed 6 bases and J shed 0 bases, with 3 bases lying between them. CDR3 DNA sequence: TGTGCCAGCACAGCGAACACCGGGGAGCTGTTTTTT. Amino acids: CASTANTGELFF.

This clone was counted a few times. The rearrangement joins TRBV7-9 to TRBJ1-2; 11 bases are a match to TRBD1. The ends lost 5 bases at V and 3 bases at J; junction bases unmatched: 11. Germline V gene data show CDR1 as SEHNR and CDR2 as FQNEAQ (reference sequence). This CDR3 comprises 17 residues. The CDR3 sequence is CASSQGQGAFNDYGYTF. In nucleotides, the CDR3 is TGTGCCAGCAGCCAAGGACAGGGGGCCTTTAACGACTATGGCTACACCTTC.

This sequence joins TRBV18 and TRBJ2-5; D not certain. The CDR3 is made up of 13 amino acids. Between the trimmed V and J ends, which lost 6 bases and 2 bases, there was a span of 10 bases. Germline CDR1 and CDR2: KGHSH and LQKENI. In DNA, the CDR3 is TGTGCCAGCTCCGGAGTGGATCAAGAGACCCAGTACTTC. Residues: CASSGVDQETQYF.

The rearrangement links TRBV5-1 to TRBJ2-5, with D uncertain. Trimming took 4 bases from V and 3 from J, leaving 13 bases between them. The CDR3 consists of 14 residues. Germline lookup yields CDR1 SGHRS and CDR2 YFSETQ. CDR3 DNA sequence: TGCGCCAGCAGCCGGGCGCAATTTGAAGAGACCCAGTACTTC. It specifies CASSRAQFEETQYF.

V usage is TRBV4-2 and J usage is TRBJ2-1; D uncertain. The V end lost 0 bases, the J end lost 12 bases, and 12 bases lay between the germline ends. The CDR3 covers 13 residues. Per the germline V gene, CDR1 is LGHNA and CDR2 is YNFKEQ. DNA of the CDR3: TGTGCCAGCAGCCAAGATTTAGTAGACCGGCAGTTCTTC. Its protein product is CASSQDLVDRQFF.

The CDR3 nucleotides read TGTGCCAGCAGCCGCCAGGAGGAAAAACTGTTTTTT. Translation: CASSRQEEKLFF. The chain combines TRBV7-2 with TRBJ1-4; D gene unclear. V was clipped by 5 bases and J by 8 bases, with 9 bases between them. Germline loops: CDR1 SGHTA, CDR2 FQGNSA. This CDR3 region has 12 residues.

This clone showed up just a few times. The chain combines TRBV7-9 with TRBJ2-7; 8 bases align to TRBD2. Per the germline V gene, CDR1 is SEHNR and CDR2 is FQNEAQ (reference sequence). V dropped 1 base and J dropped 2; count of bases not matched to a gene: 4. The CDR3 is 15 residues long. The DNA for the CDR3 is TGTGCCAGCAGCTTAGGTAGTAGCGGGACCTACGAGCAGTACTTC. It encodes CASSLGSSGTYEQYF.

This clone came up a few times. The rearrangement uses TRBV29-1 and TRBJ2-3; 9 bases map to TRBD2. The CDR3 runs to 15 residues. Germline lookup yields CDR1 SQVTM and CDR2 ANQGSEA. Trimming removed 4 bases from V and 3 bases from J; junction bases left unmatched: 8. The CDR3 DNA sequence: TGCAGCGTTGGTATTAGCGGGAGTAGAACAGATACGCAGTATTTT. Its protein is CSVGISGSRTDTQYF.

CDR3 residues: CASSYSGRAFNEQFF. The CDR3 DNA is TGTGCCAGCAGCTATAGCGGGAGGGCCTTCAATGAGCAGTTCTTC. The rearrangement links TRBV7-8 to TRBJ2-1, with 11 bases fitting TRBD2. Germline trimming cut 4 bases from V and 6 bases from J; bases unmatched to any gene: 5. The CDR3 contains 15 residues. Germline V gene data show CDR1 as SGHVS and CDR2 as FQNEAQ.

A remark on this clone: A much larger clone lies one base from this, so it may be a read error. CDR3 sequence: CASSLMNEQFF. The CDR3 coding sequence is TGTGCCAGCAGCTTAATGAATGAGCAGTTCTTC. The chain is built from TRBV13 and TRBJ2-1; D ambiguous. Germline CDR1 and CDR2: PRHDT and FYEKMQ (reference sequence). Trimming removed 2 bases from V and 7 bases from J, with 3 bases in between. This CDR3 has 11 residues.

At least ten counts were recorded for this clone. This chain joins TRBV4-1 and TRBJ2-1, with a possible D match to TRBD2 (6 bases). The CDR3 totals 16 residues. Per germline, CDR1 MGHRA and CDR2 YSYEKL. Trimming pared 1 base from V and 4 bases from J, leaving 14 bases between. CDR3 loop: CASSQVQLAGYNEQFF. For the CDR3, the DNA is TGCGCCAGCAGCCAAGTTCAGCTGGCGGGGTACAATGAGCAGTTCTTC.